This entry is about one TCR beta chain. Its recognized antigen is unknown. No base quality information exists; no much larger clone differs at one position. The time point label, as the study defines it: cells obtained before transplantation from donor or recipient. CD3+CD4+ and CD3+CD8+ populations were FACS-sorted from unstimulated pre-transplant donor and recipient cells taken from spleen or lymph nodes. The receptor library was made with the immunoSEQ multiplex PCR assay. For most patients, genomic DNA was isolated with the Qiagen DNeasy Blood and Tissue Kit and shipped frozen to Adaptive Biotechnologies for TCR sequencing. Adaptive Biotechnologies carried out high-throughput TCR-beta CDR3 sequencing of genomic DNA for most patients. The published analysis was carried out like this. TCR sequencing data for roughly 18 patients were retrieved from Adaptive's ImmunoSEQ software; a few other patients were processed with MiXCR and VDJtools. To correct CD4 versus CD8 sorting errors, sequences present in both subsets at a frequency ratio below 5:1 were removed. CDR3 nucleotide sequences shared by donor and recipient were removed because the origin of these sequences could not be assigned. Alloreactive clones required at least 2-fold expansion over unstimulated cells and minimum CFSE-low frequency of 0.002% (template counts) or 0.001% (read counts). Clones detected in sequenced pre-transplant spleen, lymph node, or MLR CFSE-low populations of the donor or recipient were defined as mappable. Cumulative frequency of alloreactive clones was calculated as a percentage of all sequences weighted by copy number. TCRdb took over this immuneACCESS table, retaining in-frame rearrangements with V and J assigned. Such tables are incomplete; in checked studies, under half of the missing clones stem from an unresolved V gene, and the remainder is unexplained. Clone size and the V and J calls come from that table; the DNA yielded D and trimming. Counted in this sample were 75,000 to 100,000 clones; about 93% of them appeared once. The ten largest make up around 0.17% of the sample.

V is pared back by 3 bases and J by 5 bases, with 14 bases lying between the germline termini. There are 14 amino acids in the CDR3, from cysteine to phenylalanine inclusive. Of the read, only the CDR3 DNA is kept; its 42 bases are in frame from base 1. CDR1 and CDR2 are read off the germline V gene as SGDLS and YYNGEE. The data stem from a study of graft-versus-host responses after intestinal transplantation (dated by TCRdb to about 2021). Broadly, across the study: The transplants that recipients received were multivisceral, liver-intestinal, or isolated intestinal. All recipients received anti-thymocyte globulin induction followed by maintenance tacrolimus and steroids for around three years. After intestinal transplantation, graft-versus-host and host-versus-graft alloreactive T cell clones in the graft, circulation and bone marrow were tracked using bulk TCR-beta CDR3 sequencing. Alloreactive clones were identified by sequencing pre-transplant mixed lymphocyte reaction products and comparing these products with unstimulated pre-transplant donor and recipient T cells. The cohort enrolled about two dozen intestinal transplant recipients including one retransplant, and a few patients lacking pretransplant specimens were excluded. A peak of at least 4% donor T cells among recipient peripheral blood mononuclear cells was the definition used for donor T cell macrochimerism. Rather than being sequenced by the commercial service, samples from a few later patients were sequenced in-house on an Illumina MiSeq and processed with MiXCR.

On the study overall, not on this receptor specifically: In patients with donor T cell macrochimerism, the allografts had high GvH to HvG T cell clonal ratios. The conclusions were limited by the relatively low number and heterogeneity of the intestinal transplant patients. GvH clones were detected in recipient bone marrow, and some of these GvH clones were observed earlier in ileal mucosa or blood, consistent with an intestinal mucosal origin. Peak levels of circulating GvH clones were associated with declines in HvG clones early after transplant.

The source of this sequence is a human donor who received an intestinal transplant. In this chain, TRBV9 is recombined with TRBJ2-5; matching of 6 bases hints at TRBD1 as the D gene. The sequencing used unstimulated CD4+ T cells sorted from spleen or lymph node cells, collected before intestinal transplant. The DNA reads TGTGCCAGCAGCGCCTTGACAGGAAAGGAGACCCAGTACTTC. Its protein reads: CASSALTGKETQYF.